This T cell receptor beta chain was sequenced during a study of vaccination and CD4 T cells after COVID-19. In the study overall: The post-COVID samples were taken a median roughly 100 days after diagnosis, anywhere from 35 to 161. The study, taken as a whole, reports: From around 19 to 38, the median of SARS-CoV-2-reactive clonotypes rose without reaching significance. The median proportion of reactive clones detected only post-vaccination in convalescent patients was approximately 90%.

This clonotype was recorded a few times. As yet, its antigen is unknown. From germline, CDR1 is LNHDA and CDR2 SQIVND (reference sequence). There are 14 residues in the CDR3. V trimming: 11 bases; J trimming: 5 bases; junction bases outside the gene matches: 11. Treatment defined: approximately nine-day PBMC culture with coronavirus spike peptide pools or control peptides (ViraFEST assay). In the ViraFEST assay, peptide-pool expansion preceded TCR sequencing of expanded clonotypes. At the Johns Hopkins FTIC core, DNA taken from cultured CD4+ T cells was sequenced by way of the Oncomine TCR Beta short-read assay. TCRdb reanalysed the PCR reads using MiXCR and keeps one entry per CDR3 protein. The profile covers around 15,000 distinct CDR3 sequences, with 35% to 45% appearing a single time and roughly 23% taken by the ten largest.

This specimen consisted of CD4+ T cells from blood, cultured in vitro, obtained before SARS-CoV-2 vaccination. The rearrangement links TRBV19 to TRBJ1-5, with TRBD1 matching over 8 bases. The TCR comes from a human donor who received a COVID-19 vaccine. CDR3 DNA sequence: TGTGCCGCTCAGGGGGCCGGTGGGGATCAGCCCCAGCATTTT. This encodes CAAQGAGGDQPQHF.